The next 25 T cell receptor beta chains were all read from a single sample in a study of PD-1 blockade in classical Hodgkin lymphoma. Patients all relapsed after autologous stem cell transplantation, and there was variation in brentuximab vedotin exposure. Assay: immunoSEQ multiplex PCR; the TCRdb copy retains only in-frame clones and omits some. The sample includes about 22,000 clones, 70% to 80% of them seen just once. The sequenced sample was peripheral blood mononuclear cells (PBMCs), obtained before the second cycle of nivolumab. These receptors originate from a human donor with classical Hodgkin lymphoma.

CDR3 coding DNA: TGTGCCAGCAGCCCAGGACTAGCGCACAGCACAGATACGCAGTATTTT. Translated, it gives CASSPGLAHSTDTQYF. The chain is built from TRBV7-2 and TRBJ2-3, with TRBD2 identical over 9 bases. V shed 5 bases and J 0 bases; nucleotides not matched to a gene: 6. CDR1 SGHTA and CDR2 FQGNSA come from the germline V gene. The CDR3 is 16 amino acids.

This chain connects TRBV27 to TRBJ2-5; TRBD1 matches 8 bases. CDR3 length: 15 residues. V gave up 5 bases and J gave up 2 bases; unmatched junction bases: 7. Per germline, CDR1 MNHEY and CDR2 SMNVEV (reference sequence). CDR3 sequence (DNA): TGTGCCAGCAGTCCTTGGACAGGGAAGCAAGAGACCCAGTACTTC. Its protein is CASSPWTGKQETQYF.

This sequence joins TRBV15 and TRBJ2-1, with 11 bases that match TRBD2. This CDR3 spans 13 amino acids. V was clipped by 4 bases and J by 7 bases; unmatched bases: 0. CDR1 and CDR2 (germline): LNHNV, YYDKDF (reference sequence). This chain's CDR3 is CATSTSGRNEQFF. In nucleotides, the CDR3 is TGTGCCACCAGCACTAGCGGGAGGAATGAGCAGTTCTTC.

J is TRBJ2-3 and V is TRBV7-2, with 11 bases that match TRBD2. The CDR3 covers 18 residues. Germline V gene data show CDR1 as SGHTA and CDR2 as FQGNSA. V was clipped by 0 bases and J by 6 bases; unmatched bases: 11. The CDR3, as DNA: TGTGCCAGCAGCTTAGCGGGTGGGGCTAGCGGGAGGTTGGATACGCAGTATTTT. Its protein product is CASSLAGGASGRLDTQYF.

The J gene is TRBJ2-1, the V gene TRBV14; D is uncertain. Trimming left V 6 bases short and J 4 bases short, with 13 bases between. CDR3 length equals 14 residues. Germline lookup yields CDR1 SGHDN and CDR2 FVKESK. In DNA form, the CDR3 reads TGTGCCAGCAGACTATCCCTAGAATACAATGAGCAGTTCTTC. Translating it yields CASRLSLEYNEQFF. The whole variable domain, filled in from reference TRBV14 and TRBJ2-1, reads EAGVTQFPSHSVIEKGQTVTLRCDPISGHDNLYWYRRVMGKEIKFLLHFVKESKQDESGMPNNRFLAERTGGTYSTLKVQPAELEDSGVYFCASRLSLEYNEQFFGPGTRLTVL.

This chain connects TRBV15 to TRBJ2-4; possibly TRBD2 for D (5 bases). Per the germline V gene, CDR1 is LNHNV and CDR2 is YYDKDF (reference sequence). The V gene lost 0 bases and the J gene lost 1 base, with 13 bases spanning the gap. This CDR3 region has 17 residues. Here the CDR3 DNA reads TGTGCCACCAGCAGAGATCCGGAGGCTTGGGCCAAAAACATTCAGTACTTC. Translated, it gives CATSRDPEAWAKNIQYF. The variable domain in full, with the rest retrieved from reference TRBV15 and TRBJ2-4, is DAMVIQNPRYQVTQFGKPVTLSCSQTLNHNVMYWYQQKSSQAPKLLFHYYDKDFNNEADTPDNFQSRRPNTSFCFLDIRSPGLGDTAMYLCATSRDPEAWAKNIQYFGAGTRLSVL.

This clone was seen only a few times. CDR3 nucleotide sequence: TGTGCCAGCAGCCAACGAGGAGCGCGGTGGGGCGAGCAGTACTTC. It is translated as CASSQRGARWGEQYF. The chain joins TRBV14 to TRBJ2-7, with D hard to call. CDR3 length: 15 residues. Germline CDR1 and CDR2: SGHDN and FVKESK. Trimming cost V 2 bases and J 6 bases, with 17 bases left between them.

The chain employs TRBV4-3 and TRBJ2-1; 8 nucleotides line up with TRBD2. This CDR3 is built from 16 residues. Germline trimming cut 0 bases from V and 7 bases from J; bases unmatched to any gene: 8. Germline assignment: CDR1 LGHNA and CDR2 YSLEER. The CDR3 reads CASSQDAAGVGNEQFF. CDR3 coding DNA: TGCGCCAGCAGCCAAGATGCAGCGGGAGTTGGAAATGAGCAGTTCTTC.

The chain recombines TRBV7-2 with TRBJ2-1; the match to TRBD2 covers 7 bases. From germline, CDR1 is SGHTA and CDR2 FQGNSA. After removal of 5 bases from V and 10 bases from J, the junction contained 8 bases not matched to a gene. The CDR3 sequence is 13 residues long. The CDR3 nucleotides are TGTGCCAGCAGCACCAGGACTAGGTACGAGCAGTTCTTC. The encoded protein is CASSTRTRYEQFF.

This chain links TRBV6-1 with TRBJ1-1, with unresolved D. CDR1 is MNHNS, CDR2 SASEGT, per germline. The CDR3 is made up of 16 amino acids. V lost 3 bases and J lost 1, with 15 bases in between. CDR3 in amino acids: CASSDPHRAANTEAFF. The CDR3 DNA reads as TGTGCCAGCAGTGACCCCCACCGAGCTGCGAACACTGAAGCTTTCTTT.

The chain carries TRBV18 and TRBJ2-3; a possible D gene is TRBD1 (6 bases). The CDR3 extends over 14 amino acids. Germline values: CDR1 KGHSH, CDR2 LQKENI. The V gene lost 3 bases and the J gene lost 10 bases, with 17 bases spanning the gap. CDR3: CASSPLQGGEAQYF. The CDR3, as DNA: TGTGCCAGCTCACCGTTACAGGGTGGCGAAGCGCAGTATTTT.

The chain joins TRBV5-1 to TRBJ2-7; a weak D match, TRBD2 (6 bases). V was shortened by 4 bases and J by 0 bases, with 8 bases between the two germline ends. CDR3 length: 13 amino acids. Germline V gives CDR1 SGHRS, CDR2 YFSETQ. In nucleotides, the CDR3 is TGCGCCAGCAGCCTGGACTACTCCTACGAGCAGTACTTC. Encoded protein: CASSLDYSYEQYF.

CDR3 protein: CASSIGSGSGGKNIQYF. The CDR3 region has the DNA TGTGCCAGTAGTATAGGGAGCGGGAGTGGGGGCAAAAACATTCAGTACTTC. This sequence joins TRBV19 and TRBJ2-4; 8 nucleotides match TRBD2. J lost 3 bases, V lost 1 base, and 8 bases had no gene match. In germline, CDR1 is LNHDA, CDR2 SQIVND (reference sequence). CDR3 size: 17 residues.

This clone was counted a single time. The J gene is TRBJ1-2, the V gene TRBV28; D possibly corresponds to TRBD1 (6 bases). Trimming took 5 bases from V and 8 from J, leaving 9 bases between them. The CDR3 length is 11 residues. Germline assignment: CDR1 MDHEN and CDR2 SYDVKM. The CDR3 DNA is TGTGCCAGCAGTACCAGGGGAGGCTACACCTTC. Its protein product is CASSTRGGYTF.

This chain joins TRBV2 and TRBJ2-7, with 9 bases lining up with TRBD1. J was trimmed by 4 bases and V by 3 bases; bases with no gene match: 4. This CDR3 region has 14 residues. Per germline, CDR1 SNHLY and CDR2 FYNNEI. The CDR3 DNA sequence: TGTGCCAGCAGTGAGGGGACAGGGCTTTACGAGCAGTACTTC. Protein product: CASSEGTGLYEQYF.

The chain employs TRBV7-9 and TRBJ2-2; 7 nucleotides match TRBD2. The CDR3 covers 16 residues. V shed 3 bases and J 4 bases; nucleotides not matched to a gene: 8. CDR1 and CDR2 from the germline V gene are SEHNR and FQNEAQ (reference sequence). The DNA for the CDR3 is TGTGCCAGCAGCTTCGGGAGCGGGATCACCACCGGGGAGCTGTTTTTT. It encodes CASSFGSGITTGELFF.

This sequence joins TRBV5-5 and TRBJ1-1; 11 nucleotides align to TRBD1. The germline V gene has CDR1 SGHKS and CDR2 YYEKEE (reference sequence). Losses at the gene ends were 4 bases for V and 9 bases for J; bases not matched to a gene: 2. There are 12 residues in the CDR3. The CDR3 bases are TGTGCCAGCAGCGTGGACAGGGGGCAAGCTTTCTTT. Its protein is CASSVDRGQAFF.

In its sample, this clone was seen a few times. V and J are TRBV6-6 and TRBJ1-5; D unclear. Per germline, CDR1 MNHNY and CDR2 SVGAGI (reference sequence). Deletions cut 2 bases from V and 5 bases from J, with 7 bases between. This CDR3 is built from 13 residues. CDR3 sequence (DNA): TGTGCCAGCAGTTACAGTTCCGATCAGCCCCAGCATTTT. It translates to CASSYSSDQPQHF.

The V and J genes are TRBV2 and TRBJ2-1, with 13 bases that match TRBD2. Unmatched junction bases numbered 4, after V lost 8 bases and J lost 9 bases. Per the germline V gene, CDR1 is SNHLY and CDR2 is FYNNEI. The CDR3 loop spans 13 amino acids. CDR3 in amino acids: CASGLAGAIEQFF. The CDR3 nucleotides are TGTGCCAGCGGACTAGCGGGAGCGATTGAGCAGTTCTTC.

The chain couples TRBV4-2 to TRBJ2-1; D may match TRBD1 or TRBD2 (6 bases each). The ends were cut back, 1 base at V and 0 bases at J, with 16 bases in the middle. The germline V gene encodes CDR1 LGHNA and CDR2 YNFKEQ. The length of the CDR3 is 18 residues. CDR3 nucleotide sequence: TGTGCCAGCAGCCAAGGGTGGGAAGGGGGGAACTCCTACAATGAGCAGTTCTTC. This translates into CASSQGWEGGNSYNEQFF.

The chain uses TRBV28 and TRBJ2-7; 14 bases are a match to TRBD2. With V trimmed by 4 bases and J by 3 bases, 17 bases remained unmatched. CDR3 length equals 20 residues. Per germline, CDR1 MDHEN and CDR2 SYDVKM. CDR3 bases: TGTGCCAGCAGTTATCATCGGGGACTAGCGGGAGTCCCGCCGGACTACGAGCAGTACTTC. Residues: CASSYHRGLAGVPPDYEQYF.

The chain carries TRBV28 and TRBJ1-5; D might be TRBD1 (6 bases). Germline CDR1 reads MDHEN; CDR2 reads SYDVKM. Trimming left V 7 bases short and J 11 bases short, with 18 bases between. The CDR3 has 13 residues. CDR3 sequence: CASTIQGGQAQHF. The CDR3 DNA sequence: TGTGCCAGCACCATACAGGGTGGCCAGGCCCAGCATTTT. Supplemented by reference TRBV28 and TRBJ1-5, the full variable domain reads DVKVTQSSRYLVKRTGEKVFLECVQDMDHENMFWYRQDPGLGLRLIYFSYDVKMKEKGDIPEGYSVSREKKERFSLILESASTNQTSMYLCASTIQGGQAQHFGDGTRLSIL.

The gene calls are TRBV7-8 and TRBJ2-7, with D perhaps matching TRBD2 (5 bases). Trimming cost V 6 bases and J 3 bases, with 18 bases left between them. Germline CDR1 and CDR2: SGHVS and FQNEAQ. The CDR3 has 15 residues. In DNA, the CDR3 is TGTGCCAGCAGGAGGCGCGGACTCATAAACTACGAGCAGTACTTC. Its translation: CASRRRGLINYEQYF.

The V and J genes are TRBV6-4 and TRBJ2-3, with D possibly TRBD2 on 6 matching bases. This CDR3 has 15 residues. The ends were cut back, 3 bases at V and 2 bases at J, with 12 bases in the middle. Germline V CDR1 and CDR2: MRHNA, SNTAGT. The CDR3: CASSEEAGNTDTQYF. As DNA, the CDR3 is TGTGCCAGCAGTGAGGAAGCGGGTAACACAGATACGCAGTATTTT.

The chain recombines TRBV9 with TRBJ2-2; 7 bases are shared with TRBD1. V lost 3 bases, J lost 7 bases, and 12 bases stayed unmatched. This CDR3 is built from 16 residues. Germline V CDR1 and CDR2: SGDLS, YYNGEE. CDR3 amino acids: CASSDPAGTDDGELFF. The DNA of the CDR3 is TGTGCCAGCAGCGACCCTGCCGGGACAGACGACGGGGAGCTGTTTTTT. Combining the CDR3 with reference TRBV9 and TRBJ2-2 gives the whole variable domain DSGVTQTPKHLITATGQRVTLRCSPRSGDLSVYWYQQSLDQGLQFLIQYYNGEERAKGNILERFSAQQFPDLHSELNLSSLELGDSALYFCASSDPAGTDDGELFFGEGSRLTVL.